This T cell receptor beta chain came from a study of blood T cell repertoires in COVID-19. Study at large: The United States, Italy and Spain were the sources of the acute and convalescent COVID-19 samples.

Assay: immunoSEQ multiplex PCR; the TCRdb copy retains only in-frame clones and omits some. This table holds 100,000 to 150,000 clones, 60% to 85% found once. The germline V gene has CDR1 LNHDA and CDR2 SQIVND (reference sequence). The CDR3 consists of 13 residues. The V gene lost 9 bases and the J gene lost 8 bases, with 14 bases spanning the gap. The clonotype originates from a human donor with acute or convalescent COVID-19. The donor label of this sample is uncertain. Sequenced input: peripheral blood. The chain joins TRBV19 to TRBJ1-6; no reliable D call. The CDR3 loop reads CASQDRRDSPLHF. The CDR3 region has the DNA TGTGCCAGCCAGGACCGGAGGGATTCACCCCTCCACTTT.